A selection of T cell receptor beta chains follows, all from one sample in a study of blood T cell repertoires in COVID-19. Measured with immunoSEQ multiplex PCR; TCRdb has only the in-frame clones, and not every one. In the table there are 200,000 to 250,000 clones, 86% of which are singletons. Sequencing input: peripheral blood. The source of these receptors is a man aged 80 or over with acute or convalescent COVID-19. Both conserved end residues are trimmed from each CDR3. Each record gives: J gene, CDR3 length, V gene, clone size, D gene, CDR3 protein. A D gene is named only where the DNA matches it firmly. Size tells how often a clone was seen (once, few, many) or the class of an expanded clone, and some rows leave it out.

j_gene: TRBJ1-6
len: 12
v_gene: TRBV19
abundance: NA
d_gene: NA
CDR3aa: ASSIAGVGSPLH

j_gene: TRBJ1-6
len: 12
v_gene: TRBV6-5
abundance: NA
d_gene: TRBD1
CDR3aa: ASSWDSYNSPLH

j_gene: TRBJ2-1
len: 14
v_gene: TRBV2
abundance: once
d_gene: NA
CDR3aa: ASSEFRGQAYNEQF

j_gene: TRBJ1-5
len: 14
v_gene: TRBV18
abundance: few
d_gene: NA
CDR3aa: ASSPQSVAGNQPQH

j_gene: TRBJ2-5
len: 13
v_gene: TRBV7-6
abundance: NA
d_gene: NA
CDR3aa: ASSPSAGYGETQY

j_gene: TRBJ2-5
len: 11
v_gene: TRBV11-1
abundance: NA
d_gene: NA
CDR3aa: ASSPGRGKTQY

j_gene: TRBJ1-1
len: 13
v_gene: TRBV5-1
abundance: NA
d_gene: TRBD1
CDR3aa: ASRDRAASNTEAF

j_gene: TRBJ1-5
len: 13
v_gene: TRBV19
abundance: NA
d_gene: NA
CDR3aa: ASRIGGIGNQPQH

j_gene: TRBJ2-2
len: 11
v_gene: TRBV19
abundance: NA
d_gene: NA
CDR3aa: ASKEGGTGELF

j_gene: TRBJ2-1
len: 15
v_gene: TRBV7-2
abundance: NA
d_gene: TRBD2
CDR3aa: ASSLGWGTGRRVEQF

j_gene: TRBJ1-2
len: 15
v_gene: TRBV29-1
abundance: NA
d_gene: TRBD1
CDR3aa: SVEDWGQGMANYGYT

j_gene: TRBJ1-3
len: 14
v_gene: TRBV6-5
abundance: NA
d_gene: NA
CDR3aa: ASSYSRSTGGNTIY

j_gene: TRBJ1-5
len: 13
v_gene: TRBV5-1
abundance: NA
d_gene: NA
CDR3aa: ASSLAAGSNQPQH

j_gene: TRBJ2-1
len: 17
v_gene: TRBV24-1
abundance: NA
d_gene: TRBD2
CDR3aa: ATSDPGFVGGSSYNEQF

j_gene: TRBJ2-7
len: 11
v_gene: TRBV5-4
abundance: NA
d_gene: NA
CDR3aa: ASSLDSGTKKY

j_gene: TRBJ1-1
len: 11
v_gene: TRBV5-1
abundance: NA
d_gene: TRBD1
CDR3aa: ASSTRGQTEAF

j_gene: TRBJ1-2
len: 11
v_gene: TRBV11-2
abundance: NA
d_gene: NA
CDR3aa: ASSSQQGNGYT

j_gene: TRBJ1-5
len: 13
v_gene: TRBV5-1
abundance: once
d_gene: NA
CDR3aa: ASSLDGITNQPQH

j_gene: TRBJ2-3
len: 15
v_gene: TRBV19
abundance: few
d_gene: TRBD2
CDR3aa: ASSIMRLAGGTDTQY

j_gene: TRBJ2-4
len: 13
v_gene: TRBV28
abundance: once
d_gene: NA
CDR3aa: ASLTTGLAKNIQY

j_gene: TRBJ1-2
len: 12
v_gene: TRBV5-1
abundance: NA
d_gene: NA
CDR3aa: ASSYGLAGHGYT

j_gene: TRBJ2-1
len: 13
v_gene: TRBV28
abundance: once
d_gene: NA
CDR3aa: ASSPLDRGNNEQF

j_gene: TRBJ1-4
len: 14
v_gene: TRBV5-4
abundance: NA
d_gene: NA
CDR3aa: ASSLGLGSGYEKLF

j_gene: TRBJ2-7
len: 13
v_gene: TRBV6-5
abundance: NA
d_gene: NA
CDR3aa: ASRIADGGSYEQY

j_gene: TRBJ2-3
len: 11
v_gene: TRBV6-1
abundance: NA
d_gene: NA
CDR3aa: ASSDRVIDTQY

j_gene: TRBJ1-2
len: 11
v_gene: TRBV28
abundance: NA
d_gene: NA
CDR3aa: ASSLSGNYGYT

j_gene: TRBJ2-7
len: 13
v_gene: TRBV28
abundance: NA
d_gene: NA
CDR3aa: ASRSTGRISYEQY

j_gene: TRBJ1-3
len: 10
v_gene: TRBV19
abundance: NA
d_gene: NA
CDR3aa: ASISFGNTIY

j_gene: TRBJ1-1
len: 9
v_gene: TRBV2
abundance: NA
d_gene: NA
CDR3aa: ASKEDGGAF

j_gene: TRBJ2-1
len: 10
v_gene: TRBV10-1
abundance: NA
d_gene: TRBD2
CDR3aa: ASNGGRGEQF

j_gene: TRBJ1-5
len: 13
v_gene: TRBV6-2/TRBV6-3
abundance: NA
d_gene: NA
CDR3aa: ASSRVGDSNQPQH

j_gene: TRBJ2-1
len: 10
v_gene: TRBV27
abundance: NA
d_gene: NA
CDR3aa: ASSPRGGEQF

j_gene: TRBJ1-5
len: 13
v_gene: TRBV28
abundance: NA
d_gene: NA
CDR3aa: ASTRGGVGNQPQH

j_gene: TRBJ2-6
len: 13
v_gene: TRBV28
abundance: NA
d_gene: NA
CDR3aa: ASSRRGTGANVLT

j_gene: TRBJ1-4
len: 13
v_gene: TRBV5-5
abundance: NA
d_gene: TRBD1
CDR3aa: ASSPEPGQGEKLF

j_gene: TRBJ1-2
len: 13
v_gene: TRBV5-1
abundance: NA
d_gene: NA
CDR3aa: ASSLARGTNYGYT

j_gene: TRBJ2-7
len: 13
v_gene: TRBV5-1
abundance: NA
d_gene: NA
CDR3aa: ASSLETSISYEQY

j_gene: TRBJ2-2
len: 15
v_gene: TRBV3-1/TRBV3-2
abundance: NA
d_gene: TRBD2
CDR3aa: ASSLRGGGRGTGELF

j_gene: TRBJ2-7
len: 12
v_gene: TRBV5-1
abundance: NA
d_gene: TRBD2
CDR3aa: ASSLGLVRYEQY

j_gene: TRBJ1-5
len: 9
v_gene: TRBV6-5
abundance: few
d_gene: NA
CDR3aa: GGGTGQPQH

j_gene: TRBJ1-2
len: 13
v_gene: TRBV29-1
abundance: NA
d_gene: TRBD1
CDR3aa: SVTTGTGERYGYT

j_gene: TRBJ2-2
len: 12
v_gene: TRBV6-5
abundance: NA
d_gene: NA
CDR3aa: ASSRVRNTGELF

j_gene: TRBJ1-2
len: 12
v_gene: TRBV6-2/TRBV6-3
abundance: NA
d_gene: NA
CDR3aa: ASSYGGLPYGYT

j_gene: TRBJ2-2
len: 15
v_gene: TRBV9
abundance: NA
d_gene: TRBD2
CDR3aa: ASSPLLLAGEGGELF

j_gene: TRBJ2-2
len: 14
v_gene: TRBV11-3
abundance: NA
d_gene: TRBD1
CDR3aa: ASSLGAGGVTGELF

j_gene: TRBJ1-5
len: 10
v_gene: TRBV29-1
abundance: NA
d_gene: NA
CDR3aa: SVGDFYQPQH

j_gene: TRBJ2-7
len: 13
v_gene: TRBV19
abundance: NA
d_gene: TRBD1
CDR3aa: ASSRDRGHESEQY

j_gene: TRBJ1-4
len: 12
v_gene: TRBV29-1
abundance: NA
d_gene: TRBD1
CDR3aa: SAQQGETNEKLF

j_gene: TRBJ1-1
len: 13
v_gene: TRBV3-1/TRBV3-2
abundance: NA
d_gene: NA
CDR3aa: ASSPEGGKNTEAF

j_gene: TRBJ1-1
len: 12
v_gene: TRBV18
abundance: NA
d_gene: NA
CDR3aa: ASSPASLNTEAF

j_gene: TRBJ2-1
len: 12
v_gene: TRBV3-1/TRBV3-2
abundance: once
d_gene: NA
CDR3aa: ASSPLGVYNEQF

j_gene: TRBJ2-3
len: 14
v_gene: TRBV10-3
abundance: NA
d_gene: TRBD2
CDR3aa: AISESRGRVTDTQY

j_gene: TRBJ2-2
len: 14
v_gene: TRBV9
abundance: few
d_gene: TRBD2
CDR3aa: ASSVGLAGGTGELF